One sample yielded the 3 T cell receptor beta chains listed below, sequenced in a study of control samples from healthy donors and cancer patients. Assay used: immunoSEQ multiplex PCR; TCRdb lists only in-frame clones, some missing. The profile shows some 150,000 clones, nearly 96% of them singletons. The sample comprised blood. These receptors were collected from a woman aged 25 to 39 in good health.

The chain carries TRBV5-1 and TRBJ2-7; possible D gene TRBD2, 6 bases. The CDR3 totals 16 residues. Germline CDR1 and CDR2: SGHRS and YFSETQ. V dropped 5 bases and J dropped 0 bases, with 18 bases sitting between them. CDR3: CASRATSREVSYEQYF. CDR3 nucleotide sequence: TGCGCCAGCAGAGCTACGTCCAGGGAGGTCTCCTACGAGCAGTACTTC.

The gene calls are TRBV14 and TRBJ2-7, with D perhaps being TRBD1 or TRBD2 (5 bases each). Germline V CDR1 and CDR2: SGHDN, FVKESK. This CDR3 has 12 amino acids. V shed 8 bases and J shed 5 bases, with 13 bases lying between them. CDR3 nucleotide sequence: TGTGCCAGCGGGTGGGGGTTCCACGAGCAGTACTTC. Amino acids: CASGWGFHEQYF.

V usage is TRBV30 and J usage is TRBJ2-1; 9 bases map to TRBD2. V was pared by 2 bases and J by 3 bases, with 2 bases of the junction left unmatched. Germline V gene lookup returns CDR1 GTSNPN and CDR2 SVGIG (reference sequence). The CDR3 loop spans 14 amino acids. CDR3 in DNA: TGTGCCTGGAGTCTTAGCGGGAGCTACAATGAGCAGTTCTTC. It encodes CAWSLSGSYNEQFF.